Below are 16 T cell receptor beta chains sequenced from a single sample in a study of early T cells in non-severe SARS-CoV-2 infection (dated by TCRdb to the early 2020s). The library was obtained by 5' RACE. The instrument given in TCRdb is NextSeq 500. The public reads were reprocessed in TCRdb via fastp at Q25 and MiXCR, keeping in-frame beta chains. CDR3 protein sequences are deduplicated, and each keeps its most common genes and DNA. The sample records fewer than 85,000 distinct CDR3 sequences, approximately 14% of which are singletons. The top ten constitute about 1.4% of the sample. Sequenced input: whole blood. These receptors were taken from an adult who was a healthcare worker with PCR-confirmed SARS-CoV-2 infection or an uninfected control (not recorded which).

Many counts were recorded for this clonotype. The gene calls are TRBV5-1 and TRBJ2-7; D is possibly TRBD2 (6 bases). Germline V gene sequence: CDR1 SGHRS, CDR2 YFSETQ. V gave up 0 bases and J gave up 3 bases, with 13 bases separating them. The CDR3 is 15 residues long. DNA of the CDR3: TGCGCCAGCAGCTTGGGCGGGACCGCGATCTACGAGCAGTACTTC. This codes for CASSLGGTAIYEQYF.

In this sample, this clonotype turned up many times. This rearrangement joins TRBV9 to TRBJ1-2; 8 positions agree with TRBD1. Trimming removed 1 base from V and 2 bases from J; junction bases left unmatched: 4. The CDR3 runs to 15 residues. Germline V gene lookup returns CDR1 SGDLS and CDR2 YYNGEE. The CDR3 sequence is CASSVLDRANYGYTF. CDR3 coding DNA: TGTGCCAGCAGCGTACTGGACAGGGCCAACTATGGCTACACCTTC.

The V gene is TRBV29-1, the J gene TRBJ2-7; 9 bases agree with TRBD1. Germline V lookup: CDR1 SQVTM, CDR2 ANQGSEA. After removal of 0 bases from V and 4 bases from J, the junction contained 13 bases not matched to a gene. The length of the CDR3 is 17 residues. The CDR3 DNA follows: TGCAGCGTTGAAGACCGACAGGGGGAGTTTTCTCCGTACGAGCAGTACTTC. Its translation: CSVEDRQGEFSPYEQYF.

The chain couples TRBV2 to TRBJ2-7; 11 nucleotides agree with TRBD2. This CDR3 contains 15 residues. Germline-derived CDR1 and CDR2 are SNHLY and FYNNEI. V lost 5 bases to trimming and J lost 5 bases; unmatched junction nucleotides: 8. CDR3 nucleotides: TGTGCCAGCAGTACGGGACTAGCGGCCGGAAACGAGCAGTACTTC. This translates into CASSTGLAAGNEQYF.

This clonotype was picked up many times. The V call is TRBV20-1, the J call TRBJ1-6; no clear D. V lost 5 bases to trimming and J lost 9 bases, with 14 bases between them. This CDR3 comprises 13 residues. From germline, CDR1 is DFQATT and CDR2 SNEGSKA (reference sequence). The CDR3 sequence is CSASGGGVSPLHF. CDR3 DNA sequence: TGCAGTGCTTCAGGCGGTGGGGTTTCACCCCTCCACTTT.

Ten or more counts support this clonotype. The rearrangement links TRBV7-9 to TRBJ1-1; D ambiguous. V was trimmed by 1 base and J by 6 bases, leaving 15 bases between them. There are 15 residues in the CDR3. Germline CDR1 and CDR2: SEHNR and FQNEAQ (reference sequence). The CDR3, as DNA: TGTGCCAGCAGCTTAGGTGACGGGATAGTTGCTGAAGCTTTCTTT. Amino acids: CASSLGDGIVAEAFF.

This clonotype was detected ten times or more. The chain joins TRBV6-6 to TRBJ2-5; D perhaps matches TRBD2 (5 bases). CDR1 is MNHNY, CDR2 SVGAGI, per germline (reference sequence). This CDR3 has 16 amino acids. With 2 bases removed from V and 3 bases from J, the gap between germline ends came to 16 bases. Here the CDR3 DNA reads TGTGCCAGCAGTTACGACCCGGGGTGGTCTGAAGAGACCCAGTACTTC. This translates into CASSYDPGWSEETQYF.

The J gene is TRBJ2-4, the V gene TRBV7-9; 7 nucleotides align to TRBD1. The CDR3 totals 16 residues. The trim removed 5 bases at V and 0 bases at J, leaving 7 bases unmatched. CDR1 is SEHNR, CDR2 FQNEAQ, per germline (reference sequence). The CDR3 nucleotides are TGTGCCAGCAGCCCAGGGACAGACCTAGCCAAAAACATTCAGTACTTC. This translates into CASSPGTDLAKNIQYF.

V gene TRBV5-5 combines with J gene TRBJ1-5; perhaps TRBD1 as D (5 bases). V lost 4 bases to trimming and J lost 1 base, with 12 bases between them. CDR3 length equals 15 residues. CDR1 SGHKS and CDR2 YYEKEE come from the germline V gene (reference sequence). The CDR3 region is CASSLDGGSNQPQHF. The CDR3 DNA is TGTGCCAGCAGCCTGGACGGGGGGAGCAATCAGCCCCAGCATTTT.

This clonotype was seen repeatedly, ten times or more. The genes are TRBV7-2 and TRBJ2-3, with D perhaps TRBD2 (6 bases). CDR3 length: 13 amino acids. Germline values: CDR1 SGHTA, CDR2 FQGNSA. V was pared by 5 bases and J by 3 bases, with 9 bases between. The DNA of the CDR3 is TGTGCCAGCAGCACGACTAGAACAGATACGCAGTATTTT. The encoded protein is CASSTTRTDTQYF.

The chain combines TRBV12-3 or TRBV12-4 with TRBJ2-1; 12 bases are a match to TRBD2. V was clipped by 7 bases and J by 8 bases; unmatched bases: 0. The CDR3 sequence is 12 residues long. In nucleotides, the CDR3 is TGTGCCAGCACTAGCGGGGGGGATGAGCAGTTCTTC. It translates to CASTSGGDEQFF.

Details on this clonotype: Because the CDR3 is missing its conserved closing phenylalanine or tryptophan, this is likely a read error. In nucleotides, the CDR3 is TGTGCCAGCAGCCAAGATTACGGGCGGGGAGGACGAAATGGCTACACCCTC. This encodes CASSQDYGRGGRNGYTL. This rearrangement joins TRBV14 to TRBJ1-2; D ambiguous. Germline V gives CDR1 SGHDN, CDR2 FVKESK. This CDR3 contains 17 residues. Trimming removed 0 bases from V and 6 bases from J, with 20 bases in between.

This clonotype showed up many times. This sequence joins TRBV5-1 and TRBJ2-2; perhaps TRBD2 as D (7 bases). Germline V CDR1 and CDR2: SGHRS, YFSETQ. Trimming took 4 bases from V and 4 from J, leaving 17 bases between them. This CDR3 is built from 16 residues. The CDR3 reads CASSPARGGLTGELFF. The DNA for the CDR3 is TGCGCCAGCAGCCCGGCGCGCGGGGGCCTCACCGGGGAGCTGTTTTTT.

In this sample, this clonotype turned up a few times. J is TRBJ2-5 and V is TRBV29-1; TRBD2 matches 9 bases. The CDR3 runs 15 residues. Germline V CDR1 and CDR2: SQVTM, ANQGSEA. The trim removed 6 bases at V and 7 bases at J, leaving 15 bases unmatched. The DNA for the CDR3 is TGCAGCGTCCCGCCTCAAGCGGGGGGTTGGGGGACCCAGTACTTC. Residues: CSVPPQAGGWGTQYF.

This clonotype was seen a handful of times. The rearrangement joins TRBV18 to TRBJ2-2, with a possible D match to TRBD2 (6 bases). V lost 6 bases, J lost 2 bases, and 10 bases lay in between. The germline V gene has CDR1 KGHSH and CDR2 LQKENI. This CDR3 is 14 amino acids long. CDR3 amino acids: CASSQDYNTGELFF. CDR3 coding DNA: TGTGCCAGCTCTCAGGACTATAACACCGGGGAGCTGTTTTTT.

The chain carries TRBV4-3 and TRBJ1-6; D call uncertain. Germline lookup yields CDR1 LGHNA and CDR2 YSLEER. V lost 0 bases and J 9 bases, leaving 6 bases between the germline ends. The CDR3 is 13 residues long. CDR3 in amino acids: CASSQERTSPLHF. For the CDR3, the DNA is TGCGCCAGCAGCCAAGAGAGGACTTCACCCCTCCACTTT.